This entry features one T cell receptor (beta chain) sequence. The germline V gene encodes CDR1 SGHRS and CDR2 YFSETQ. The CDR3 is 14 residues long. V was trimmed by 4 bases and J by 1 base, leaving 11 bases between them. This entry is derived from a study of blood T cell repertoires in COVID-19. The authors' processing: For nucleated cells, counts were estimated from reference gene primer amplification. Using immunoSEQ multiplex PCR, the repertoire was profiled, and TCRdb retains in-frame clones only, with some absent. V and J calls and clone size follow that table, whereas D and trimming were derived from the DNA. The repertoire holds 80,000 to 90,000 clones, around 82% seen once, with around 1.3% in the top ten.

The genes are TRBV5-1 and TRBJ1-2; tentative D call: TRBD1 (5 bases). Sequenced material: peripheral blood. This receptor was identified in a woman older than 75 with acute or convalescent COVID-19. CDR3 DNA: TGCGCCAGCAGCCCGGGGGACGATAACTATGGCTACACCTTC. It translates to CASSPGDDNYGYTF. Based on the CDR3 plus reference TRBV5-1 and TRBJ1-2, the full variable domain is KAGVTQTPRYLIKTRGQQVTLSCSPISGHRSVSWYQQTPGQGLQFLFEYFSETQRNKGNFPGRFSGRQFSNSRSEMNVSTLELGDSALYLCASSPGDDNYGYTFGSGTRLTVV.